These 5 T cell receptor beta chains share one sample of origin, sequenced in a study of blood T cell repertoires in COVID-19. Assay used: immunoSEQ multiplex PCR; TCRdb lists only in-frame clones, some missing. The sample yields about 34,000 clones, 88% seen once. Sample: peripheral blood. Receptor source: a man aged 55 to 70 with active COVID-19.

The chain is built from TRBV6-6 and TRBJ2-7; 7 bases align to TRBD2. There are 16 residues in the CDR3. Unmatched junction bases numbered 10, after V lost 5 bases and J lost 0 bases. Germline-derived CDR1 and CDR2 are MNHNY and SVGAGI (reference sequence). CDR3 coding DNA: TGTGCCAGCAGTGTGGCCTCACGGGACTACTCCTACGAGCAGTACTTC. This sequence encodes CASSVASRDYSYEQYF.

This clone was recorded only once. The chain carries TRBV3-1 (or the pseudogene TRBV3-2) and TRBJ2-5; 10 nucleotides line up with TRBD2. Germline V gene lookup returns CDR1 LGHDT and CDR2 YNNKEL (reference sequence). CDR3 length: 17 amino acids. The junction had 9 bases not matched to a gene; V was cut back by 5 bases and J by 0 bases. For the CDR3, the DNA is TGTGCCAGCAGCACCTTTAGCGGGAGGACCCACCAAGAGACCCAGTACTTC. Encoded protein: CASSTFSGRTHQETQYF.

The chain employs TRBV11-2 and TRBJ2-7; 7 nucleotides line up with TRBD2. The CDR3 totals 15 residues. CDR1 SGHAT and CDR2 FQNNGV come from the germline V gene. V lost 0 bases and J lost 3; bases outside the gene matches: 5. CDR3: CASSLEGRGGYEQYF. CDR3 bases: TGTGCCAGCAGCTTAGAGGGGAGGGGTGGCTACGAGCAGTACTTC.

V is TRBV6-5 and J is TRBJ2-7, with 9 bases matching TRBD2. Germline V lookup: CDR1 MNHEY, CDR2 SVGAGI. CDR3 length: 15 amino acids. V lost 2 bases, J lost 5 bases, and 7 bases stayed unmatched. The CDR3 loop reads CASSYRAGGPNEQYF. As DNA, the CDR3 is TGTGCCAGCAGTTACCGGGCGGGAGGGCCCAACGAGCAGTACTTC.

This chain uses TRBV27 with TRBJ2-7, with D possibly matching TRBD2 (5 bases). This CDR3 spans 14 amino acids. Trimming left V 2 bases short and J 2 bases short, with 10 bases between. Looked up from germline, CDR1 is MNHEY and CDR2 is SMNVEV (reference sequence). The CDR3 sequence is CASSLRGRTYEQYF. The CDR3 DNA is TGTGCCAGCAGTTTAAGAGGGCGGACCTACGAGCAGTACTTC.